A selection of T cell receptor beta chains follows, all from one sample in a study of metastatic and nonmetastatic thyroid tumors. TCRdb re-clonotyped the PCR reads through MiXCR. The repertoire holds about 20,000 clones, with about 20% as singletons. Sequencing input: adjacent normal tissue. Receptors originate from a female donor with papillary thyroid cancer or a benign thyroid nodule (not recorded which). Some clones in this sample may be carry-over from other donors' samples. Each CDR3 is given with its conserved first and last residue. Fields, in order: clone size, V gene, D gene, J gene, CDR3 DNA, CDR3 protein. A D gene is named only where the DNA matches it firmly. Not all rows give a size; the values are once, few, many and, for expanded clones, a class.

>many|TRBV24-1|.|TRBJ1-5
TGTGCCACCAAGGCGGAGGGTCAGCCCCAGCATTTT
CATKAEGQPQHF
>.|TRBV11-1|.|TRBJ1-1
TGTGCCAGCAGCTTACCCCTATGGACAGAGAACACTGAAGCTTTCTTT
CASSLPLWTENTEAFF
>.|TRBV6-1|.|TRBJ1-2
TGTGCCAGCAGACCCCGATGGAGGGGCGCGGGTGGCCATGGCTACACCTTC
CASRPRWRGAGGHGYTF
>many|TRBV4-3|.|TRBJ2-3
TGCGCCAGCAGCCAAGATGGGTGGGCCACGCTAGAAGATACGCAGTATTTT
CASSQDGWATLEDTQYF
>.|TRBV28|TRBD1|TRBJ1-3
TGCGCCAGCAGTTTAATCTCGGGACAGACATCTGGAAACACCATATATTTT
CASSLISGQTSGNTIYF
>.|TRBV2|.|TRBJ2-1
TGTGCCAGCATCAAGTTTTTGTCCTACAATGAGCGGTTCTTC
CASIKFLSYNERFF
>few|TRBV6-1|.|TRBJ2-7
TGTGCCAGCACTGTCCGGGGCGCCGAGTTTCGCGAGCAGTACTTC
CASTVRGAEFREQYF
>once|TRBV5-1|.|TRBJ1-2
TGCGCCAGCAGCCCTAGGGGGTCCGTTGGACTGGTTGGCTACACCTTC
CASSPRGSVGLVGYTF
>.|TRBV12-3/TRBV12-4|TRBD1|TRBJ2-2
TGTGCCAGCACCACCGGAAGGACAGGGGGCAGTACCGGGGAGCTGTTTTTT
CASTTGRTGGSTGELFF
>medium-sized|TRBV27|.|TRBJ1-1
TGTGCCAGCCGAATATTGGAATCGGGGACTGAAGCTTTCTTT
CASRILESGTEAFF
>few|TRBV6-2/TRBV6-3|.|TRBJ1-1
TGTGCCAGCAGTTCACATGGCCCGTACACTGAAGCTTTCTTT
CASSSHGPYTEAFF
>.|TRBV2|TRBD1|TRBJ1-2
TGTGCCAGCAGTGAAGGGACAGGCCTCTATGGCTACACCTTC
CASSEGTGLYGYTF
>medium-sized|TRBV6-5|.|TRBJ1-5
TGTGCCAGCAGTTACTCTATACAGCAGCCCCAGCATTTT
CASSYSIQQPQHF
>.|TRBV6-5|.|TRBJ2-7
TGTGCCAGCAGTTACGGGGTCCTCTACGAGCAGTACTTC
CASSYGVLYEQYF
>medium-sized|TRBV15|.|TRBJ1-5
TGTGCCACCAGCAGAGAGCTCGCCAGGGCGAGGGAGCCCCAGCATTTT
CATSRELARAREPQHF
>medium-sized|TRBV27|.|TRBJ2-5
TGTGCCAGCAGTCCGGGACAGCGCCTAGGGGGGGCCCAGTACTTC
CASSPGQRLGGAQYF
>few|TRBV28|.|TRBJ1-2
TGTGCCAGCAGTTTATCGGGCTCGTATGGCTACACCTTC
CASSLSGSYGYTF
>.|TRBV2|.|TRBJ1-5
TGTGCCAGCAGTGTGGGGCAGGCACCCCTCATAGCCCAGCATTTT
CASSVGQAPLIAQHF
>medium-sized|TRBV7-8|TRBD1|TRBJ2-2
TGTGCCAGCAGCTCGGGACAGGGGTCGGCCACCGGGGAGCTGTTTTTT
CASSSGQGSATGELFF
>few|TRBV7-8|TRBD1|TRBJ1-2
TGTGCCAGCAGCGGGACAGGGGGCGCGCTCCAAAATGGCTACACCTTC
CASSGTGGALQNGYTF
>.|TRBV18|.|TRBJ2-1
TGTGCCAGCTCACCAGTGGGGTATTCCTTCAATGAGCAGTTCTTC
CASSPVGYSFNEQFF
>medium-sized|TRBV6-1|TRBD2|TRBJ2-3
TGTGCCAGCAGGGAGACTAGCGGGTTAGATACGCAGTATTTT
CASRETSGLDTQYF
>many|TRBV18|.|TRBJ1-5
TGTGCCAGCTCCCCTTTGGGGGGGAACCAGCCCCAGCATTTT
CASSPLGGNQPQHF